A selection of T cell receptor beta chains follows, all from one sample in a study of blood T cell repertoires in COVID-19. Sequenced by immunoSEQ multiplex PCR; TCRdb stores in-frame clones only, minus some. The table records 250,000 to 300,000 clones, about 88% of them present only once. What was sequenced was peripheral blood. These receptor sequences come from a young man with active or convalescent COVID-19. CDR3s include the opening cysteine and the closing phenylalanine or tryptophan. The D gene is left open where the match is weak. Size tells how often a clone was seen (once, few, many) or the class of an expanded clone, and some rows leave it out.

len	abundance	d_gene	v_gene	j_gene	CDR3nt	CDR3aa
12	-	TRBD2	TRBV6-5	TRBJ2-7	TGTGCCAGCCGCGGGGGCTCCTACGAGCAGTACTTC	CASRGGSYEQYF
13	-	-	TRBV27	TRBJ2-3	TGTGCCAGCCGCCCACTAGGCACAGATACGCAGTATTTT	CASRPLGTDTQYF
15	-	TRBD2	TRBV9	TRBJ2-7	TGTGCCAGCAGCGTAGGCCTAGCGGGGGGTAACGAGCAGTACTTC	CASSVGLAGGNEQYF
11	once	-	TRBV4-2	TRBJ2-4	TGTGCCAGCAGCCAAGACCAAATTCAGTACTTC	CASSQDQIQYF
13	-	TRBD1	TRBV19	TRBJ1-5	TGTGCCACCTGCACAGGGGGCTGGCAGCCCCAGCATTTT	CATCTGGWQPQHF
15	-	-	TRBV2	TRBJ1-4	TGTGCCAGCAGTGGAAATGGACAGTCGGGTGAAAAACTGTTTTTT	CASSGNGQSGEKLFF
16	-	-	TRBV7-6	TRBJ2-3	TGTGCCAGCAGCCCCCAGGGGAAAACTTACACAGATACGCAGTATTTT	CASSPQGKTYTDTQYF
13	-	-	TRBV6-5	TRBJ2-7	TGTGCCAGCACCCCAGGGGTCGCCTACGAGCAGTACTTC	CASTPGVAYEQYF
15	-	TRBD1	TRBV5-5	TRBJ2-1	TGTGCCAGCAGACCGACAGGGCAGGGCTACAATGAGCAGTTCTTC	CASRPTGQGYNEQFF
13	once	-	TRBV3-1/TRBV3-2	TRBJ2-7	TGTGCCAGCAGCCAAGGCGTTGGTGGCGAGCAGTACTTC	CASSQGVGGEQYF
16	-	-	TRBV6-5	TRBJ2-4	TGTGCCAGCAGTTACTCTCCCCTAGCGGCCAAAAACATTCAGTACTTC	CASSYSPLAAKNIQYF
14	-	TRBD1	TRBV7-9	TRBJ2-7	TGTGCCAGCAGCTCCCCGGGACAGGGGTACGAGCAGTACTTC	CASSSPGQGYEQYF
16	-	TRBD1	TRBV15	TRBJ2-1	TGTGCCACCAGCACCCTCCGGGACAGGGGTATCAATGAGCAGTTCTTC	CATSTLRDRGINEQFF
16	-	-	TRBV5-4	TRBJ2-3	TGTGCCAGCAGCATAAATCGGGGGGCCGACACAGATACGCAGTATTTT	CASSINRGADTDTQYF
17	-	TRBD2	TRBV4-2	TRBJ2-5	TGTGCCAGCAGCTTTAGGACTAGCGGGGGGGAGGAAGAGACCCAGTACTTC	CASSFRTSGGEEETQYF
15	-	-	TRBV30	TRBJ1-6	TGTGCCTGGACTGTGCAGACAGGCGGCAATTCACCCCTCCACTTT	CAWTVQTGGNSPLHF
14	-	-	TRBV12-5	TRBJ2-1	TGTGCTAGTGGGCGGAGTAGCTCCTACAATGAGCAGTTCTTC	CASGRSSSYNEQFF
14	-	TRBD1	TRBV18	TRBJ2-3	TGTGCCAGCTCACCTCCGGGACAGGCAGATACGCAGTATTTT	CASSPPGQADTQYF
12	-	TRBD2	TRBV7-9	TRBJ2-1	TGTGCCAGCAGCACTAGCGGAAATGAGCAGTTCTTC	CASSTSGNEQFF
16	-	-	TRBV3-1/TRBV3-2	TRBJ2-7	TGTGCCAGCAGCCAAGACACGGGAACGTCCACCTACGAGCAGTACTTC	CASSQDTGTSTYEQYF
15	-	TRBD2	TRBV9	TRBJ2-1	TGTGCCAGCAGCGCGACTAGCGGGGGGGCGAATGAGCAGTTCTTC	CASSATSGGANEQFF
15	-	TRBD1	TRBV2	TRBJ1-2	TGTGCCAGCAGTAGACAGGGAATGGAATCCGATGGCTACACCTTC	CASSRQGMESDGYTF
15	few	TRBD1	TRBV19	TRBJ2-2	TGTGCCAGTAGTCCAACAGGGGCGAACACCGGGGAGCTGTTTTTT	CASSPTGANTGELFF
16	-	TRBD2	TRBV4-2	TRBJ2-7	TGTGCCAGCAGAAGAAATAGCGGGGTAACGGCCTACGAGCAGTACTTC	CASRRNSGVTAYEQYF
15	-	-	TRBV9	TRBJ1-3	TGTGCCAGCAGCGTAGGCGCATCGAGGGGAAACACCATATATTTT	CASSVGASRGNTIYF
14	once	TRBD1	TRBV5-4	TRBJ1-4	TGTGCCAGCAGCTTAGGGGGCGGGAATGAAAAACTGTTTTTT	CASSLGGGNEKLFF
14	-	-	TRBV19	TRBJ1-1	TGTGCCAGTAGTAGGGGGGTTGACACCTCTGAAGCTTTCTTT	CASSRGVDTSEAFF
12	-	-	TRBV14	TRBJ2-1	TGTGCCAGCAGCCAGGCTGCCAATGAGCAGTTCTTC	CASSQAANEQFF
14	-	TRBD1	TRBV28	TRBJ1-2	TGTGCCAGCGGCCCGGGACAGGGGACAAATGGCTACACCTTC	CASGPGQGTNGYTF
14	-	-	TRBV10-3	TRBJ2-2	TGTGCCATCAGCCCAGGGGTGGACACCGGGGAGCTGTTTTTT	CAISPGVDTGELFF
16	-	-	TRBV3-1/TRBV3-2	TRBJ1-3	TGTGCCAGCAGCCATCTCCGGGATTACTCTGGAAACACCATATATTTT	CASSHLRDYSGNTIYF
13	-	TRBD1	TRBV12-3/TRBV12-4	TRBJ1-2	TGTGCCAGCAGTTTAACAGGGGGCGATGACTACACCTTC	CASSLTGGDDYTF
14	-	-	TRBV6-5	TRBJ1-3	TGTGCCAGCGCCTACGGGGGGGCTGGAAACACCATATATTTT	CASAYGGAGNTIYF
15	-	-	TRBV7-3	TRBJ2-2	TGTGCCAGCAGGAGGCAAGGGGCTGGCACCGGGGAGCTGTTTTTT	CASRRQGAGTGELFF
12	few	-	TRBV5-4	TRBJ1-5	TGTGCCAGCAGCGCGGACAATCAGCCCCAGCATTTT	CASSADNQPQHF
14	-	-	TRBV11-2	TRBJ1-1	TGTGCCAGCAGCTTAGAGGGGAGGAGCACTGAAGCTTTCTTT	CASSLEGRSTEAFF
13	-	TRBD2	TRBV6-5	TRBJ2-5	TGTGCCAGCAGTTTTCCGGGGGGTGAGACCCAGTACTTC	CASSFPGGETQYF
14	-	-	TRBV25-1	TRBJ1-2	TGTGCCAGCAGTGGAGCCGGGGATTACTATGGCTACACCTTC	CASSGAGDYYGYTF
17	-	-	TRBV28	TRBJ2-7	TGTGCCAGCAGTCCCCCCTTCAGGACACCAGACTCCTACGAGCAGTACTTC	CASSPPFRTPDSYEQYF
16	once	-	TRBV6-2/TRBV6-3	TRBJ2-7	TGTGCCAGCAGTTATAGCCTGAAACTGTCCCCCTACGAGCAGTACTTC	CASSYSLKLSPYEQYF
12	-	-	TRBV30	TRBJ2-7	TGTGCCTGGAGTCCAACCCCCAGAGAGCAGTACTTC	CAWSPTPREQYF
15	few	TRBD2	TRBV18	TRBJ2-5	TGTGCCAGCTCACCACCGACTAGCACGGGTGAGACCCAGTACTTC	CASSPPTSTGETQYF
15	once	-	TRBV3-1/TRBV3-2	TRBJ1-3	TGTGCCAGCAGCCAAGGGGCCGACTCTGGAAACACCATATATTTT	CASSQGADSGNTIYF
14	-	TRBD2	TRBV14	TRBJ2-1	TGTGCCAGCGGAGGACTAGCGGCATACAATGAGCAGTTCTTC	CASGGLAAYNEQFF
13	-	-	TRBV29-1	TRBJ1-2	TGCAGCGTTGAAGCCGGGACTTCCTATGGCTACACCTTC	CSVEAGTSYGYTF
16	once	-	TRBV21-1	TRBJ2-7	TGTGCCAGCAGCAAGTTTAGGGCGGGACAGACCTACGAGCAGTACTTC	CASSKFRAGQTYEQYF
14	-	-	TRBV19	TRBJ2-7	TGTGCCAGTAGTATAGCGGGAGTCTTCTACGAGCAGTACTTC	CASSIAGVFYEQYF
15	-	-	TRBV28	TRBJ1-3	TGTGCCAGCGGTTTCTCCTTAACTTCTGGAAACACCATATATTTT	CASGFSLTSGNTIYF
15	-	-	TRBV6-5	TRBJ1-1	TGTGCCAGCAGCCCGTTCACAGGATTACACACTGAAGCTTTCTTT	CASSPFTGLHTEAFF
14	-	-	TRBV29-1	TRBJ1-3	TGCAGCGTCCGCGGGAGGGGTGCGAGAAACACCATATATTTT	CSVRGRGARNTIYF
13	-	-	TRBV6-5	TRBJ1-1	TGTGCCAGCAGTTACGGTGGGGACACCGAAGCTTTCTTT	CASSYGGDTEAFF
16	-	-	TRBV5-4	TRBJ2-3	TGTGCCAGCAGCTTCGAAGGGACTTGGCGCACAGATACGCAGTATTTT	CASSFEGTWRTDTQYF
17	-	-	TRBV15	TRBJ2-1	TGTGCCACCAGCAGAGATGGTGAGACAGGACCCTCCAATGAGCAGTTCTTC	CATSRDGETGPSNEQFF
13	-	-	TRBV6-5	TRBJ2-7	TGTGCCAGCAGTTACTCGTCAGGCACCGAGCAGTACTTC	CASSYSSGTEQYF
14	-	-	TRBV5-6	TRBJ1-5	TGTGCCAGCAGCTCGACGGGACTTGGGCAGCCCCAGCATTTT	CASSSTGLGQPQHF
14	-	-	TRBV5-5	TRBJ2-7	TGTGCCAGCAGCTTTAGGGGACAAACCTACGAGCAGTACTTC	CASSFRGQTYEQYF
12	-	-	TRBV28	TRBJ2-7	TGTGCCAGCAGTTCGACTGAATACGAGCAGTACTTC	CASSSTEYEQYF
15	-	-	TRBV6-5	TRBJ2-7	TGTGCCAGCAGTTACTCGATCGGGTCTCTATACGAGCAGTACTTC	CASSYSIGSLYEQYF
15	-	TRBD1	TRBV11-3	TRBJ2-7	TGTGCCAGCAGCTCCCGCCGGGACAGCCCCCGCGAGCAGTACTTC	CASSSRRDSPREQYF
16	many	TRBD1	TRBV10-1	TRBJ1-2	TGCGCCAGTCAAAAATCCGGGACAGGGGTTACCTATGGCTACACCTTC	CASQKSGTGVTYGYTF